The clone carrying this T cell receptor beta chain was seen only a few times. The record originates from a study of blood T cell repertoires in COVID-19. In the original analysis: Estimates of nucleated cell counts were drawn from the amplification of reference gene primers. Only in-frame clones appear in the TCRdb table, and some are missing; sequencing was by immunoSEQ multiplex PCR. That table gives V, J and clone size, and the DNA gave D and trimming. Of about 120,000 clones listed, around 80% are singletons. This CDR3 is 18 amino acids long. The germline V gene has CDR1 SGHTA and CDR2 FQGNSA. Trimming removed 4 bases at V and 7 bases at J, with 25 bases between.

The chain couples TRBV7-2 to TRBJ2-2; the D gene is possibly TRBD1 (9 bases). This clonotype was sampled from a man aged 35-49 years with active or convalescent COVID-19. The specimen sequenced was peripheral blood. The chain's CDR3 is CASSSEQPGTGTSGELFF. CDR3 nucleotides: TGTGCCAGCAGCTCAGAACAGCCCGGGACAGGGACTAGCGGGGAGCTGTTTTTT.